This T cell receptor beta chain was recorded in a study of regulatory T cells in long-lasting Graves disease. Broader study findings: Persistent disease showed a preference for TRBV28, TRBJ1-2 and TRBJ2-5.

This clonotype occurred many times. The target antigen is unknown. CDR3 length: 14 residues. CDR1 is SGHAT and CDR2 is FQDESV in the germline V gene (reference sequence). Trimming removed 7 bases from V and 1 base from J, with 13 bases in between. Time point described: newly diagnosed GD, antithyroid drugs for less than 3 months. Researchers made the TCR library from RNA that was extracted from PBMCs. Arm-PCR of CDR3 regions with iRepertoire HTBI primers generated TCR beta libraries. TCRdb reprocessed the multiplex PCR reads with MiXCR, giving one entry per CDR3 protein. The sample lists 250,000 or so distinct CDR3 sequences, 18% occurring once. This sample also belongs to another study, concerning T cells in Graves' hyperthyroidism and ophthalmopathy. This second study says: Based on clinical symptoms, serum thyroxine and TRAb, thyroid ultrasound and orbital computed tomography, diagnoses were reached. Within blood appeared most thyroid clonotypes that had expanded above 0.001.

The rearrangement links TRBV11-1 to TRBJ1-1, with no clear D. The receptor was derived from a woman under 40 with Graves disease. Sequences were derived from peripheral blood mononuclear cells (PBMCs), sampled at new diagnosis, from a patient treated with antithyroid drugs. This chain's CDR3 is CASIDVHQNTEAFF. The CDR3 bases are TGTGCCAGCATCGACGTTCACCAGAACACTGAAGCTTTCTTT.